Listed here are 11 T cell receptor beta chains from one sample, sequenced in a study of regulatory T cells in long-lasting Graves disease. Both iRepertoire HTBI primers and Arm-PCR of CDR3 regions were used to build the TCR beta libraries. Each CDR3 protein is one row after TCRdb ran MiXCR on the multiplex PCR reads. Of approximately 490,000 distinct CDR3 sequences listed, around 16% are singletons. Time point described: newly diagnosed GD, antithyroid drugs for less than 3 months. The TCR library was prepared using RNA isolated from PBMCs. This same sample was also taken into another study, of T cells in Graves' hyperthyroidism and ophthalmopathy.

The source material was peripheral blood mononuclear cells (PBMCs), sampled at new diagnosis, from a patient treated with antithyroid drugs. The receptors were sampled from a man aged 35-49 years with Graves disease.

Of note for this clonotype: Given a much more abundant clone one base away, this may be a read error. The rearrangement joins TRBV28 to TRBJ1-6; D is unclear. With 5 bases removed from V and 7 bases from J, the gap between germline ends came to 12 bases. The germline V gene has CDR1 MDHEN and CDR2 SYDVKM. This CDR3 has 14 residues. CDR3 DNA: TGTGCCAGCAGTCCTCGGCCTCGGAATTCACCCCTCCACTTT. Protein sequence: CASSPRPRNSPLHF.

This clonotype was picked up many times. The chain is built from TRBV9 and TRBJ2-5, with 9 bases aligning to TRBD1. From germline, CDR1 is SGDLS and CDR2 YYNGEE. Trimming took 3 bases from V and 5 from J; bases not matched to a gene: 8. CDR3 length: 15 residues. The CDR3 DNA is TGTGCCAGCAGCGCTCCGGGACAGGGTTGGGAGACCCAGTACTTC. Translated: CASSAPGQGWETQYF.

The chain couples TRBV7-3 to TRBJ2-1; no definite D call. CDR3 length: 12 residues. Germline V gene sequence: CDR1 SGHTA, CDR2 FQGTGA. The ends were cut back, 3 bases at V and 10 bases at J, with 10 bases in the middle. The CDR3 loop reads CASSLVYYEQFF. Here the CDR3 DNA reads TGTGCCAGCAGCTTGGTTTACTACGAGCAGTTCTTC.

The chain combines TRBV7-9 with TRBJ2-2; D is possibly TRBD2 (5 bases). CDR3 length: 17 residues. Germline CDR1 and CDR2: SEHNR and FQNEAQ (reference sequence). V lost 2 bases, J lost 1 base, and 14 bases lay in between. CDR3 bases: TGTGCCAGCAGCTTATTCTGGCGGGCGATGAACACCGGGGAGCTGTTTTTT. Encoded protein: CASSLFWRAMNTGELFF.

This clonotype was detected ten times or more. This CDR3 reads CSATGQGSYNEQFF. In nucleotides, the CDR3 is TGCAGTGCTACGGGACAGGGGTCCTACAATGAGCAGTTCTTC. The chain is built from TRBV20-1 and TRBJ2-1; 10 bases are a match to TRBD1. The CDR3 is made up of 14 amino acids. V trimming: 4 bases; J trimming: 1 base; junction bases outside the gene matches: 1. Germline lookup yields CDR1 DFQATT and CDR2 SNEGSKA (reference sequence).

This clonotype was detected many times. The V call is TRBV18, the J call TRBJ2-7, with 9 bases fitting TRBD1. Looked up from germline, CDR1 is KGHSH and CDR2 is LQKENI. This CDR3 is 14 amino acids long. V shed 3 bases and J 1 base; nucleotides not matched to a gene: 1. The chain's CDR3 is CASSPGTGSYEQYF. Written as DNA, the CDR3 is TGTGCCAGCTCACCCGGGACAGGGTCCTACGAGCAGTACTTC.

Remarks on this clonotype: This sequence is one base from a far larger clone and is likely a read error. The gene calls are TRBV11-3 and TRBJ1-5; unclear D gene. From germline, CDR1 is SGHNT and CDR2 YENEEA. V was cut by 6 bases and J by 1 base, with 13 bases left in between. This CDR3 region has 15 residues. The CDR3: CASSRSGRSNQPQHF. The CDR3 nucleotides read TGTGCCAGCAGTCGGTCCGGGAGGAGCAATCAGCCCCAGCATTTT.

This clonotype showed up many times. J is TRBJ1-1 and V is TRBV27; the D is unclear. This CDR3 has 12 residues. Looked up from germline, CDR1 is MNHEY and CDR2 is SMNVEV (reference sequence). V gave up 6 bases and J gave up 1 base, with 6 bases separating them. The CDR3 loop reads CASRQANTEAFF. CDR3 bases: TGTGCCAGCAGGCAGGCGAACACTGAAGCTTTCTTT.

The V and J genes are TRBV10-3 and TRBJ2-1; D is unclear. V dropped 3 bases and J dropped 6 bases, with 3 bases sitting between them. Germline values: CDR1 ENHRY, CDR2 SYGVKD. The CDR3 loop spans 11 amino acids. CDR3 protein: CAISDGNEQFF. The CDR3 region has the DNA TGTGCCATCAGTGATGGCAATGAGCAGTTCTTC.

This clonotype was counted at least ten times. This chain joins TRBV20-1 and TRBJ2-5, with 10 bases aligning to TRBD2. Germline V CDR1 and CDR2: DFQATT, SNEGSKA (reference sequence). The CDR3 spans 14 residues. Trimming cost V 6 bases and J 5 bases; bases outside gene matches: 9. The CDR3 DNA reads as TGCAGTGCGGCTCTAGCGGGAGTTGGGGAGACCCAGTACTTC. Its translation: CSAALAGVGETQYF.

There are a few counts of this clonotype. The J gene is TRBJ1-1, the V gene TRBV29-1, with TRBD1 matching over 9 bases. The germline V gene encodes CDR1 SQVTM and CDR2 ANQGSEA. The length of the CDR3 is 15 residues. The trim removed 6 bases at V and 0 bases at J, leaving 8 bases unmatched. CDR3 protein: CSVGGTGKLNTEAFF. CDR3 nucleotide sequence: TGCAGCGTGGGTGGGACAGGGAAATTGAACACTGAAGCTTTCTTT. The variable domain in full, completed from reference TRBV29-1 and TRBJ1-1, reads SAVISQKPSRDICQRGTSLTIQCQVDSQVTMMFWYRQQPGQSLTLIATANQGSEATYESGFVIDKFPISRPNLTFSTLTVSNMSPEDSSIYLCSVGGTGKLNTEAFFGQGTRLTVV.